Below, 14 T cell receptor beta chains from the same sample are listed, as sequenced in a study of cytomegalovirus exposure and HLA in healthy donors (dated by TCRdb to 2016 to 2017). Library method: the immunoSEQ multiplex PCR assay. TCRdb took this table from immuneACCESS and kept in-frame rearrangements with V and J called. Such tables lack part of the clones; where checked against another copy, unresolved V genes explain under half of the gap, and the rest is unexplained. Across this sample there are fewer than 120,000 clones, with about 92% seen only once. The leading ten clones occupy 1.9% of the sample. Sequencing was done on a sample of PBMCs. The origin of the receptors is a woman aged 18-29 years in good health and CMV-seronegative.

The sample holds one count of this clone. V and J are TRBV28 and TRBJ2-5; 7 bases line up with TRBD1. Germline V gene lookup returns CDR1 MDHEN and CDR2 SYDVKM. The CDR3 is 15 residues long. Trimming cost V 7 bases and J 2 bases; bases outside gene matches: 10. CDR3 amino acids: CASKSPGQPQETQYF. Here the CDR3 DNA reads TGTGCCAGCAAATCCCCGGGACAGCCTCAAGAGACCCAGTACTTC.

The V and J genes are TRBV7-2 and TRBJ1-3; D is uncertain. The germline V and J ends were trimmed by 7 bases and 0 bases, with 13 bases remaining between them. The germline V gene has CDR1 SGHTA and CDR2 FQGNSA. This CDR3 is built from 15 residues. The CDR3 DNA sequence: TGTGCCAGCACCAGCCTAGCAAGCTCTGGAAACACCATATATTTT. It translates to CASTSLASSGNTIYF.

The CDR3 is CAITDRMNTEAFF. CDR3 bases: TGTGCCATCACAGACAGGATGAACACTGAAGCTTTCTTT. The chain carries TRBV6-5 and TRBJ1-1, with D possibly being TRBD1 (6 bases). The germline V and J ends were trimmed by 10 bases and 0 bases, with 12 bases remaining between them. The V gene's germline CDR1 is MNHEY and CDR2 SVGAGI. This CDR3 region has 13 residues.

The V gene is TRBV28, the J gene TRBJ1-1; D perhaps matches TRBD1 (5 bases). The CDR3 has 13 amino acids. Looked up from germline, CDR1 is MDHEN and CDR2 is SYDVKM. The V and J ends lost 10 bases and 5 bases respectively, with 17 bases between them. CDR3 in amino acids: CATDPGKGTEAFF. In DNA, the CDR3 is TGTGCCACCGACCCAGGGAAGGGAACTGAAGCTTTCTTT.

The chain has TRBV2 and TRBJ2-3, with TRBD1 as a possible D gene (6 bases). Germline V gene data show CDR1 as SNHLY and CDR2 as FYNNEI. With 7 bases removed from V and 1 base from J, the gap between germline ends came to 18 bases. CDR3 length: 16 residues. CDR3 DNA sequence: TGTGCCAGCATCGGACAGTCCGGCGCTGGCACAGATACGCAGTATTTT. It is translated as CASIGQSGAGTDTQYF.

The genes are TRBV5-1 and TRBJ2-7; no definite D call. Trimming took off 2 bases at V and 0 bases at J, with 6 bases between the two ends. The CDR3 loop spans 13 amino acids. Germline V lookup: CDR1 SGHRS, CDR2 YFSETQ. The CDR3 nucleotides are TGCGCCAGCAGCTTATACACCTCCTACGAGCAGTACTTC. It encodes CASSLYTSYEQYF.

This CDR3 is CASSQDPGGLSEQYF. The CDR3 DNA reads as TGCGCCAGCAGCCAAGATCCAGGGGGTCTCTCCGAGCAGTACTTC. The rearrangement joins TRBV4-3 to TRBJ2-7, with 7 bases lining up with TRBD1. V lost 0 bases and J lost 6; bases outside the gene matches: 8. Germline V CDR1 and CDR2: LGHNA, YSLEER. This CDR3 is built from 15 residues.

The chain uses TRBV7-9 and TRBJ1-2, with 7 bases fitting TRBD1. Germline assignment: CDR1 SEHNR and CDR2 FQNEAQ (reference sequence). Germline trimming cut 4 bases from V and 4 bases from J; bases unmatched to any gene: 3. This CDR3 comprises 13 residues. The CDR3 loop reads CASSSGQFYGYTF. CDR3 bases: TGTGCCAGCAGCTCGGGACAGTTCTATGGCTACACCTTC.

This chain connects TRBV5-1 to TRBJ2-5; 13 bases are a match to TRBD2. Germline V gene lookup returns CDR1 SGHRS and CDR2 YFSETQ. The CDR3 extends over 17 amino acids. V was clipped by 3 bases and J by 4 bases; unmatched bases: 9. The CDR3 coding sequence is TGCGCCAGCAGCTCCTCGGGGGGGACTAGCGGGACAGAGACCCAGTACTTC. It translates to CASSSSGGTSGTETQYF.

The V call is TRBV5-4, the J call TRBJ2-1, with TRBD2 identical over 7 bases. In germline, CDR1 is SGHNT, CDR2 YYREEE (reference sequence). Trimming removed 4 bases from V and 5 bases from J; junction bases left unmatched: 6. CDR3 length equals 14 residues. The CDR3 here is CASSLGEGNNEQFF. DNA of the CDR3: TGTGCCAGCAGCCTAGGGGAGGGGAACAATGAGCAGTTCTTC.

The table lists this clone with a few counts. This chain connects TRBV28 to TRBJ2-7; D perhaps matches TRBD2 (6 bases). The CDR3 length is 11 residues. Trimming stripped 10 bases from V and 1 base from J, with 8 bases between. Germline CDR1 reads MDHEN; CDR2 reads SYDVKM. The CDR3, as DNA: TGTGCCATACGGGGGTCCTACGAGCAGTACTTC. Translating gives CAIRGSYEQYF.

The CDR3 region is CASSPSGRYEQYF. The CDR3 bases are TGTGCCAGCAGCCCGAGCGGGAGATACGAGCAGTACTTC. The V call is TRBV7-3, the J call TRBJ2-7; 8 nucleotides agree with TRBD2. Germline CDR1 SGHTA, CDR2 FQGTGA. The CDR3 contains 13 residues. V dropped 5 bases and J dropped 4; count of bases not matched to a gene: 4.

The chain is built from TRBV6-6 and TRBJ2-7, with 14 bases identical to TRBD2. CDR1 MNHNY and CDR2 SVGAGI come from the germline V gene (reference sequence). The CDR3 is made up of 13 amino acids. Trimming removed 8 bases from V and 4 bases from J; junction bases left unmatched: 1. The CDR3 sequence is CASRTSGRYEQYF. The DNA of the CDR3 is TGTGCCAGCCGGACTAGCGGGAGGTACGAGCAGTACTTC.

The rearrangement joins TRBV19 to TRBJ2-7; tentatively, D is TRBD2 (5 bases). The CDR3 length is 14 residues. V was cut by 5 bases and J by 3 bases, with 14 bases left in between. Germline lookup yields CDR1 LNHDA and CDR2 SQIVND (reference sequence). In DNA form, the CDR3 reads TGTGCCAGTAGTCACGAGACTCGGGGCTACGAGCAGTACTTC. Encoded protein: CASSHETRGYEQYF.